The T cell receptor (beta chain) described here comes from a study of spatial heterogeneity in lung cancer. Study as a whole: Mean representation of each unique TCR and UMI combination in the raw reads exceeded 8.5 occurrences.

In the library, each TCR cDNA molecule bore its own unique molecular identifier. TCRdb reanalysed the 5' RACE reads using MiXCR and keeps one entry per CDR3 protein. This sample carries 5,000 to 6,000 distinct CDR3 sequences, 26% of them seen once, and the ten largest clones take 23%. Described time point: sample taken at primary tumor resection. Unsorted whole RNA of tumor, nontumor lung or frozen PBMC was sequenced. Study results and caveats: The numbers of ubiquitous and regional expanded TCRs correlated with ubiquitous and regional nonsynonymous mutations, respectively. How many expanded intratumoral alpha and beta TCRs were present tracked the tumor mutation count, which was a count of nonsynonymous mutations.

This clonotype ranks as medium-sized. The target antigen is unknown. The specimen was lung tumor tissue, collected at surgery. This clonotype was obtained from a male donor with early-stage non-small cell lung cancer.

CDR3 DNA: TGCGCCAGCAGCCCCGCCCGAACGGGAGGGTACAATGAGCAGTTCTTC. Amino acid sequence: CASSPARTGGYNEQFF. The chain recombines TRBV4-1 with TRBJ2-1, with 8 bases identical to TRBD2. Germline V gene data show CDR1 as MGHRA and CDR2 as YSYEKL. The CDR3 spans 16 residues. V gave up 4 bases and J gave up 4 bases; unmatched junction bases: 9.